The entry that follows covers one TCR beta chain sequence. This clonotype was observed a handful of times. The target of this receptor is not known. No base quality values were provided; no much bigger clone lies one nucleotide off. Library preparation was by 5' RACE. Sequencing relied on an Illumina HiSeq 2500. A second PCR of roughly 7 to 11 cycles was performed with a sample-barcoded 5' primer and a J-beta primer mix. Each TCR beta cDNA molecule received a unique molecular identifier from a template-switch 5' adaptor carrying 12 random nucleotides. Each sample yielded at least 2.5 million CDR3-containing paired-end reads. First-strand cDNA synthesis was performed from all RNA using the Mint cDNA synthesis kit, with priming by a TRBC-specific oligonucleotide. After uracil-DNA glycosylase treatment, a first 18-cycle PCR used universal primers M1SS and BC2_uni_R on all cDNA. On the study's bioinformatics: Normalization of each sample was performed by random selection of 1 million high-quality reads, each carrying a distinct molecular identifier. Reads sharing molecular identifiers were discarded rather than binned into consensus sequences. MiTCR, run with a Q25 quality threshold and the strictest error-elimination algorithm, handled CDR3 identification, clonotype clustering and error correction. A nonparametric unseen species model using Euler transformation provided a lower-bound estimate of total TCR beta diversity. The public reads were quality trimmed at Q25 with fastp and then assembled into clones with MiXCR by TCRdb, keeping productive beta chains. Entries that share a CDR3 protein sequence are merged under the most common genes and DNA. These V and J calls are TCRdb output, not the study's own analysis. For this sample the table gives more than 1 million distinct CDR3 sequences, of which around 43% were detected only once. The ten largest clones take up 15% to 20% of the sample.

From cysteine to phenylalanine, the CDR3 is 14 amino acids long. Only the CDR3 DNA stays, 42 bases, in frame from base 1. V lost 0 bases and J lost 4 bases; the stretch between them is 10 bases long. From the germline V gene, CDR1 is MGHRA and CDR2 is YSYEKL. The entry originates in a study of blood T cells in healthy people across ages (dated by TCRdb to the mid-2010s). General notes on the study: In model experiments, roughly one uniquely barcoded TCR beta cDNA molecule per two T cells was captured by template switching. For two donors (one aged 18 to 29 and one aged 80 or older), the study analyzed two additional independent replicas of 1 million unique cDNA reads from the same blood draw. To track age-related changes in TCR beta repertoire diversity, the study relied on deep sequencing normalized with unique cDNA molecular identifiers. To avoid experimental bias, donors of different ages were distributed randomly across sequencing lanes. The donors were divided into four age groups: young (average around 16 years), middle-aged (around 41), aged (around 67) and long-lived (roughly 82). Here is what the overall study found, with its caveats: Because profiling used bulk unsorted PBMCs, naive and antigen-experienced compartments could not be compared conclusively. Observed TCR beta diversity per million T cells fell roughly linearly with age, and a significant reduction was already apparent by age around 40. The percentage of naive T cells measured by flow cytometry correlated strongly with observed TCR beta diversity. Total diversity estimates from one million sequenced T cells were considered lower bounds and underestimates. Donor CMV infection status was unknown, potentially confounding age-related changes in expanded clonotypes. Compared with the aged group, more naive CD4+ T cells, fewer expanded clones and increased TCR diversity were shown by the long-lived group, suggesting age selection.

Donors were 39 systemically healthy Caucasian individuals from Russia aged roughly 6 to 90 years. Ten milliliters of peripheral blood were drawn from each donor into EDTA-treated Vacutainer tubes. PBMCs were isolated by Ficoll-Paque density-gradient centrifugation, with at least 7 million obtained per sample. Trizol reagent was used to extract total RNA from PBMCs, with at least 5 micrograms per sample. Naive CD45RAhigh/CD27high T cell percentages were measured by flow cytometry on a PBMC aliquot from every donor. The sequence came from a woman aged 55-70 years in good health. The rearrangement combines TRBV4-1 with TRBJ2-7; too little of a D gene remains to name it. Sequencing used blood. The CDR3 protein: CASSQELDFYEQYF. The sequenced DNA: TGCGCCAGCAGCCAAGAACTCGATTTTTACGAGCAGTACTTC.